The clone carrying this T cell receptor (beta chain) has ten or more counts. As yet, its antigen is unknown. Assembly of TCR beta libraries relied on iRepertoire HTBI primers together with Arm-PCR of CDR3 regions. Each CDR3 protein is one row after TCRdb ran MiXCR on the multiplex PCR reads. The sample has approximately 400,000 distinct CDR3 sequences; roughly 16% are singletons. Indicated time point: newly diagnosed GD, antithyroid drugs for less than 3 months. With RNA extracted from PBMCs as input, the TCR library was made. These data belong to a study of regulatory T cells in long-lasting Graves disease. The CDR3 has 13 residues. The V end lost 5 bases, the J end lost 8 bases, and 12 bases lay between the germline ends. Germline CDR1 SGHAT, CDR2 FQNNGV. General study points: Persistent disease favored TRBV28, TRBJ1-2 and TRBJ2-5. Peripheral blood, not thyroid tissue, was the sole material studied. Authors noted too few samples as a limitation.

This clonotype was obtained from a female donor with Graves disease. This sequence joins TRBV11-2 and TRBJ2-2; D not certain. Sample: peripheral blood mononuclear cells (PBMCs), taken at new diagnosis, from a patient treated with antithyroid drugs. The CDR3 region has the DNA TGTGCCAGCAGCCCAGCCCGTACTGGGGAGCTGTTTTTT. Translating gives CASSPARTGELFF. Filled out from reference TRBV11-2 and TRBJ2-2, the complete variable domain reads EAGVAQSPRYKIIEKRQSVAFWCNPISGHATLYWYQQILGQGPKLLIQFQNNGVVDDSQLPKDRFSAERLKGVDSTLKIQPAKLEDSAVYLCASSPARTGELFFGEGSRLTVL.